This is a list of T cell receptor beta chains from one sample in a study of persistence of HIV-infected CD4 T cells. Their specific antigens are unknown. Measured with immunoSEQ multiplex PCR; TCRdb has only the in-frame clones, and not every one. The sample shows 40,000 to 60,000 clones, approximately 90% of them seen only once. Sequenced here: CD4+ T cells sorted from PBMCs after approximately 20-hour stimulation, sampled from a patient who received antiretroviral therapy. The receptors here all came from an adult woman with HIV who was CMV-seropositive. Each CDR3 is given with its conserved first and last residue. The order of the fields is clone size, V gene, CDR3 length, D gene, J gene, CDR3 protein, CDR3 DNA. A D gene is named only where the DNA matches it firmly. Expanded clones get a size class; other rows say once, few or many, or leave the size out.

>NA|TRBV5-5|16|TRBD1|TRBJ2-2
CASSLVRDRGLGELFF
TGTGCCAGCAGCTTGGTCCGGGACAGGGGGCTGGGGGAGCTGTTTTTT
>NA|TRBV12-3/TRBV12-4|13|NA|TRBJ1-1
CASSHEAGREAFF
TGTGCCAGCAGTCATGAGGCAGGGAGGGAAGCTTTCTTT
>NA|TRBV10-3|15|NA|TRBJ1-2
CAISEPDRLYYGYTF
TGTGCCATCAGTGAGCCCGACAGACTCTACTATGGCTACACCTTC
>NA|TRBV5-6|13|TRBD1|TRBJ2-1
CASSQGAHGEQFF
TGTGCCAGCAGCCAGGGGGCCCACGGTGAGCAGTTCTTC
>NA|TRBV28|16|NA|TRBJ2-7
CASSSPLTRATYEQYF
TGTGCCAGCAGTTCCCCCCTCACAAGGGCCACCTACGAGCAGTACTTC
>once|TRBV6-1|14|NA|TRBJ2-1
CASSDPGRYNEQFF
TGTGCCAGCAGTGACCCCGGGAGATACAATGAGCAGTTCTTC
>NA|TRBV24-1|13|NA|TRBJ2-1
CATSDPLLAEQFF
TGTGCCACCAGTGACCCCCTACTAGCTGAGCAGTTCTTC
>NA|TRBV5-6|16|NA|TRBJ2-5
CASSSLPRGELETQYF
TGTGCCAGCAGCTCCCTACCCAGGGGGGAGTTGGAGACCCAGTACTTC
>NA|TRBV6-4|12|NA|TRBJ1-2
CASSPGSGGYTF
TGTGCCAGCAGCCCCGGGTCGGGTGGCTACACCTTC
>NA|TRBV4-1|12|NA|TRBJ2-1
CASSPPNREQFF
TGCGCCAGCAGCCCACCGAATCGGGAGCAGTTCTTC
>NA|TRBV2|14|TRBD2|TRBJ2-1
CASKTSGSGNEQFF
TGTGCCAGCAAAACTAGCGGGAGTGGGAATGAGCAGTTCTTC
>once|TRBV28|16|NA|TRBJ2-7
CASSPSTLGRTYEQYF
TGTGCCAGCAGTCCGTCGACACTGGGGAGAACCTACGAGCAGTACTTC
>NA|TRBV5-1|14|TRBD1|TRBJ1-2
CASSSGQGTYGYTF
TGCGCCAGCAGCTCGGGACAGGGGACCTATGGCTACACCTTC
>NA|TRBV7-2|16|NA|TRBJ2-1
CASSHQVRESYNEQFF
TGTGCCAGCAGCCATCAGGTTAGGGAATCCTACAATGAGCAGTTCTTC
>NA|TRBV3-1/TRBV3-2|12|NA|TRBJ2-2
CASSHNTGELFF
TGTGCCAGCAGTCATAACACCGGGGAGCTGTTTTTT
>NA|TRBV7-3|14|NA|TRBJ1-6
CASSSGSSNSPLHF
TGTGCCAGCAGCTCGGGCAGCTCTAATTCACCCCTCCACTTT
>NA|TRBV10-3|11|NA|TRBJ1-2
CATQSNYGYTF
TGTGCCACTCAAAGTAACTATGGCTACACCTTC
>NA|TRBV5-4|15|NA|TRBJ1-5
CASSLGGGSNQPQHF
TGTGCCAGCAGCTTGGGGGGAGGGAGCAATCAGCCCCAGCATTTT
>NA|TRBV18|13|NA|TRBJ1-2
CASSPQGQEGYTF
TGTGCCAGCTCACCGCAGGGACAAGAGGGCTACACCTTC
>NA|TRBV30|17|TRBD1|TRBJ1-5
CAWSAGTGKNSNQPQHF
TGTGCCTGGAGTGCCGGGACAGGGAAAAACAGCAATCAGCCCCAGCATTTT
>NA|TRBV21-1|16|NA|TRBJ1-1
CASSKIRGQENTEAFF
TGTGCCAGCAGCAAGATCAGGGGGCAGGAGAACACTGAAGCTTTCTTT
>NA|TRBV24-1|13|NA|TRBJ2-7
CATRTDGVGEQYF
TGTGCCACCAGGACGGACGGGGTCGGGGAGCAGTACTTC
>NA|TRBV23-1|15|TRBD1|TRBJ2-7
CASLLAGTGTYEQYF
TGCGCCAGCCTCCTAGCCGGGACAGGAACCTACGAGCAGTACTTC
>NA|TRBV3-1/TRBV3-2|18|NA|TRBJ1-2
CASSRHRTRTGANYGYTF
TGTGCCAGCAGCCGACACAGAACTCGGACGGGAGCTAACTATGGCTACACCTTC
>NA|TRBV5-1|14|NA|TRBJ2-7
CASSLAAGTYEQYF
TGCGCCAGCAGCTTGGCCGCGGGGACCTACGAGCAGTACTTC
>NA|TRBV27|16|TRBD1|TRBJ2-1
CASSELDRGSYNEQFF
TGTGCCAGCAGCGAACTAGACAGGGGATCCTACAATGAGCAGTTCTTC
>NA|TRBV12-5|14|NA|TRBJ1-4
CASGLDLIGARLFF
TGTGCTAGTGGTTTGGACCTCATAGGGGCGAGGCTGTTTTTT
>NA|TRBV9|15|NA|TRBJ1-5
CASSVGPLSDQPQHF
TGTGCCAGCAGCGTAGGCCCCCTTAGTGATCAGCCCCAGCATTTT
>NA|TRBV28|13|NA|TRBJ1-2
CASSLSPAYGYTF
TGTGCCAGCAGTTTAAGCCCGGCCTATGGCTACACCTTC
>NA|TRBV9|16|TRBD2|TRBJ2-2
CASSLRLAENTGELFF
TGTGCCAGCAGCCTGCGCCTAGCGGAGAACACCGGGGAGCTGTTTTTT
>NA|TRBV5-5|15|NA|TRBJ1-1
CASSPYGTPRAEAFF
TGTGCCAGCAGCCCTTACGGGACCCCTAGGGCTGAAGCTTTCTTT
>NA|TRBV19|16|NA|TRBJ1-1
CASSIGGWRGYTEAFF
TGTGCCAGTAGTATAGGAGGTTGGAGGGGGTACACTGAAGCTTTCTTT
>NA|TRBV24-1|16|TRBD2|TRBJ2-7
CATSDLLSKGGTEQYF
TGTGCCACCAGTGATTTGCTTTCGAAGGGAGGGACCGAGCAGTACTTC